The 23 T cell receptor beta chains below come from one sample, sequenced in a study of T cells in Graves' hyperthyroidism and ophthalmopathy. Amplified TCR beta CDR3 regions came from RNA transcripts. TCR CDR3 regions were first amplified by RT-PCR with HTBI primers. TCRdb reanalysed the multiplex PCR reads using MiXCR and keeps one entry per CDR3 protein. The sample holds hundreds of thousands of distinct CDR3 sequences, roughly 15% seen once. The sample comprised blood. The receptors stem from a woman aged 45-65 years with Graves' ophthalmopathy.

The table lists this clonotype with many counts. The chain carries TRBV7-9 and TRBJ1-1; 8 bases fit TRBD1. V shed 1 base and J 1 base; nucleotides not matched to a gene: 2. Germline V lookup: CDR1 SEHNR, CDR2 FQNEAQ (reference sequence). This CDR3 region has 15 residues. The CDR3 protein is CASSLEQGANTEAFF. The CDR3 DNA follows: TGTGCCAGCAGCTTAGAGCAGGGGGCGAACACTGAAGCTTTCTTT.

This clonotype was counted ten times or more. The chain is built from TRBV2 and TRBJ2-7; 8 bases match TRBD2. Losses at the gene ends were 0 bases for V and 2 bases for J; bases not matched to a gene: 12. This CDR3 contains 18 residues. Germline CDR1 reads SNHLY; CDR2 reads FYNNEI. This CDR3 is CASSEAGSLILAAYEQYF. The DNA for the CDR3 is TGTGCCAGCAGTGAAGCGGGGTCTCTGATACTAGCGGCCTACGAGCAGTACTTC.

The sample holds one count of this clonotype. The CDR3, as DNA: TGCGCCAGCAGCCAAGATAGGCGGACTAGTATGGATACGCAGTATTTT. This encodes CASSQDRRTSMDTQYF. The chain uses TRBV5-1 and TRBJ2-3, with 7 nucleotides matching TRBD2. Trimming at V came to 4 bases and at J to 6 bases, leaving 14 bases not matched to a gene. Germline V gene lookup returns CDR1 SGHRS and CDR2 YFSETQ. The CDR3 is made up of 16 amino acids. The full variable domain, its missing parts supplied by reference TRBV5-1 and TRBJ2-3, is KAGVTQTPRYLIKTRGQQVTLSCSPISGHRSVSWYQQTPGQGLQFLFEYFSETQRNKGNFPGRFSGRQFSNSRSEMNVSTLELGDSALYLCASSQDRRTSMDTQYFGPGTRLTVL.

The sample holds a few counts of this clonotype. The chain uses TRBV15 and TRBJ1-1; 7 nucleotides line up with TRBD1. Germline CDR1 reads LNHNV; CDR2 reads YYDKDF (reference sequence). The CDR3 totals 15 residues. With 1 base clipped from V and 3 bases from J, the junction kept 5 bases outside the gene matches. CDR3 nucleotide sequence: TGTGCCACCAGCAGAGCGCTTACAGGGGACACTGAAGCTTTCTTT. This gives the protein CATSRALTGDTEAFF. Complete variable domain (other parts from reference TRBV15 and TRBJ1-1): DAMVIQNPRYQVTQFGKPVTLSCSQTLNHNVMYWYQQKSSQAPKLLFHYYDKDFNNEADTPDNFQSRRPNTSFCFLDIRSPGLGDTAMYLCATSRALTGDTEAFFGQGTRLTVV.

The chain employs TRBV11-2 and TRBJ2-1; TRBD2 matches 11 bases. CDR1 and CDR2 (germline): SGHAT, FQNNGV. This CDR3 is built from 16 residues. Trimming took 5 bases from V and 0 from J; bases not matched to a gene: 3. The CDR3 region is CASSRGLAVSYNEQFF. Here the CDR3 DNA reads TGTGCCAGCAGCCGGGGACTAGCGGTCTCCTACAATGAGCAGTTCTTC.

This clonotype came up many times. The chain has TRBV15 and TRBJ2-3; D remains unclear. V was trimmed by 2 bases and J by 6 bases, leaving 15 bases between them. The CDR3 is 15 amino acids. Germline V gene lookup returns CDR1 LNHNV and CDR2 YYDKDF (reference sequence). The CDR3 is CATSRLRAVDDTQYF. The CDR3 DNA reads TGTGCCACCAGCAGATTAAGAGCAGTTGACGATACGCAGTATTTT.

This clonotype was observed a single time. V gene TRBV9 combines with J gene TRBJ2-5; 9 bases agree with TRBD1. The germline gives CDR1 SGDLS, CDR2 YYNGEE. Losses at the gene ends were 4 bases for V and 5 bases for J; bases not matched to a gene: 18. This CDR3 is built from 18 residues. CDR3: CASSPRRTGEKGGETQYF. In DNA form, the CDR3 reads TGTGCCAGCAGCCCGCGCCGGACAGGGGAAAAAGGAGGCGAGACCCAGTACTTC.

This clonotype was counted many times. The gene calls are TRBV6-1 and TRBJ2-2, with unresolved D. Germline CDR1 is MNHNS and CDR2 is SASEGT. CDR3 length equals 14 residues. Trimming left V 6 bases short and J 5 bases short, with 13 bases between. In DNA, the CDR3 is TGTGCCAGCAGACTCCGCCCCATTACCGGGGAGCTGTTTTTT. The encoded protein is CASRLRPITGELFF.

The chain combines TRBV27 with TRBJ2-7, with D perhaps TRBD1 (6 bases). V was clipped by 0 bases and J by 0 bases, with 9 bases between them. The germline gives CDR1 MNHEY, CDR2 SMNVEV (reference sequence). The CDR3 is 15 residues long. The CDR3 DNA follows: TGTGCCAGCAGTTTATCGGGCAGGGGCTCCTACGAGCAGTACTTC. It yields the protein CASSLSGRGSYEQYF.

This clonotype was counted many times. The genes are TRBV15 and TRBJ2-5; D is unclear. The CDR3 length is 16 residues. V was cut by 3 bases and J by 4 bases, with 18 bases left in between. Germline CDR1 and CDR2: LNHNV and YYDKDF (reference sequence). The CDR3 spells CATSSPGRAVRETQYF. CDR3 nucleotide sequence: TGTGCCACCAGCAGCCCCGGTAGAGCCGTAAGAGAGACCCAGTACTTC.

This clonotype has a count of ten or more. The V gene is TRBV18, the J gene TRBJ2-7; 13 bases match TRBD2. The germline V gene encodes CDR1 KGHSH and CDR2 LQKENI. After removal of 2 bases from V and 5 bases from J, the junction contained 6 bases not matched to a gene. This CDR3 has 16 amino acids. The CDR3 coding sequence is TGTGCCAGCTCACCAATAGGACTAGCGGGAGTTGACGAGCAGTACTTC. Translating gives CASSPIGLAGVDEQYF.

This clonotype was seen many times. The chain links TRBV30 to TRBJ2-1; TRBD2 agrees at 13 bases. The length of the CDR3 is 14 residues. Per germline, CDR1 GTSNPN and CDR2 SVGIG (reference sequence). The V and J ends lost 1 base and 7 bases, in that order; junction bases with no gene match: 1. The CDR3 sequence is CAWSGTSGSNEQFF. In DNA, the CDR3 is TGTGCCTGGAGTGGGACTAGCGGGAGTAATGAGCAGTTCTTC.

The V gene is TRBV7-9, the J gene TRBJ2-2; 11 nucleotides align to TRBD1. Germline V gene sequence: CDR1 SEHNR, CDR2 FQNEAQ (reference sequence). The CDR3 is 14 residues long. V lost 8 bases to trimming and J lost 5 bases; unmatched junction nucleotides: 4. The CDR3 DNA follows: TGTGCCAGCGGACAGGGGGCGAGGACCGGGGAGCTGTTTTTT. Encoded protein: CASGQGARTGELFF.

The chain uses TRBV7-6 and TRBJ1-5, with D perhaps matching TRBD1 (6 bases). Germline loops: CDR1 SGHVS, CDR2 FNYEAQ. V was trimmed by 2 bases and J by 4 bases, leaving 21 bases between them. The CDR3 loop spans 18 amino acids. CDR3 DNA sequence: TGTGCCAGCAGCTTAACGCCTCGGTCAGGAGGGGGGAATCAGCCCCAGCATTTT. Amino acid sequence: CASSLTPRSGGGNQPQHF.

This clonotype was recorded at least ten times. The rearrangement joins TRBV12-3 or TRBV12-4 to TRBJ1-4; D unresolved. There are 13 residues in the CDR3. The V end lost 6 bases, the J end lost 5 bases, and 10 bases lay between the germline ends. CDR3 protein: CASSPDTNEKLFF. CDR3 DNA sequence: TGTGCCAGCAGCCCTGACACAAATGAAAAACTGTTTTTT.

This clonotype has a count of ten or more. The chain carries TRBV2 and TRBJ2-7; 7 bases align to TRBD1. The junction had 13 bases not matched to a gene; V was cut back by 7 bases and J by 4 bases. The CDR3 length is 15 residues. Germline CDR1 and CDR2: SNHLY and FYNNEI. CDR3 region: CASTEDRTQRYEQYF. CDR3 in DNA: TGTGCCAGCACGGAGGACAGGACCCAGAGGTACGAGCAGTACTTC.

This clonotype came up a few times. V and J are TRBV12-3 or TRBV12-4 and TRBJ2-7; a possible D gene is TRBD2 (5 bases). There are 14 residues in the CDR3. Trimming removed 4 bases at V and 2 bases at J, with 12 bases between. CDR3 protein: CASSWAGLPYEQYF. The CDR3 coding sequence is TGTGCCAGCAGTTGGGCGGGTCTCCCCTACGAGCAGTACTTC.

The rearrangement joins TRBV29-1 to TRBJ1-1, with 7 bases that match TRBD1. The ends lost 5 bases at V and 3 bases at J; junction bases unmatched: 6. Germline-derived CDR1 and CDR2 are SQVTM and ANQGSEA. This CDR3 has 13 residues. CDR3 residues: CSVQGVAYTEAFF. The CDR3 region has the DNA TGCAGCGTTCAGGGGGTGGCTTACACTGAAGCTTTCTTT.

The chain links TRBV9 to TRBJ1-2; no clear D gene. Trimming left V 3 bases short and J 3 bases short, with 15 bases between. CDR1 SGDLS and CDR2 YYNGEE come from the germline V gene. The CDR3 is 15 residues long. The CDR3 here is CASSALATDDYGYTF. CDR3 bases: TGTGCCAGCAGCGCCCTGGCGACTGACGACTATGGCTACACCTTC. Using reference TRBV9 and TRBJ1-2 for the parts outside the CDR3, the full variable domain is DSGVTQTPKHLITATGQRVTLRCSPRSGDLSVYWYQQSLDQGLQFLIQYYNGEERAKGNILERFSAQQFPDLHSELNLSSLELGDSALYFCASSALATDDYGYTFGSGTRLTVV.

There are many counts of this clonotype. The chain joins TRBV6-2 or TRBV6-3 to TRBJ2-7; 10 bases are a match to TRBD2. The CDR3 has 15 residues. Germline CDR1 reads MNHEY; CDR2 reads SVGEGT. Unmatched junction bases numbered 10, after V lost 8 bases and J lost 3 bases. The CDR3 region has the DNA TGTGCCAGCCCTAGACCGGCTAGCGGGAGCTACGAGCAGTACTTC. It translates to CASPRPASGSYEQYF.

Note on this clonotype: A clone one base away is much larger, so this may be a read error. The missing conserved phenylalanine or tryptophan at the end of this CDR3 makes a read error likely. CDR3 in amino acids: CASSQSSNTEAFL. CDR3 sequence (DNA): TGTGCCAGCAGCCAAAGTTCGAACACTGAAGCTTTCCTT. The V gene is TRBV14, the J gene TRBJ1-1, with D unresolved. The germline CDR1 and CDR2 sequences are SGHDN and FVKESK. With 2 bases removed from V and 1 base from J, the gap between germline ends came to 5 bases. The CDR3 runs 13 residues.

This chain joins TRBV7-8 and TRBJ2-1; 8 bases map to TRBD2. This CDR3 contains 16 residues. Germline CDR1 reads SGHVS; CDR2 reads FQNEAQ. V lost 0 bases to trimming and J lost 3 bases; unmatched junction nucleotides: 4. The CDR3 DNA is TGTGCCAGCAGCTTAGCGGCGGGAGGTTTCTACAATGAGCAGTTCTTC. Its translation is CASSLAAGGFYNEQFF.

As DNA, the CDR3 is TGTGCCAGCAGTTACCCAGGACAGTTGGGGGCTTTCTTT. Translating gives CASSYPGQLGAFF. V is TRBV6-2 or TRBV6-3 and J is TRBJ1-1; D possibly corresponds to TRBD1 (6 bases). This CDR3 comprises 13 residues. From germline, CDR1 is MNHEY and CDR2 SVGEGT. Between the trimmed V and J ends, which lost 2 bases and 11 bases, there was a span of 15 bases.